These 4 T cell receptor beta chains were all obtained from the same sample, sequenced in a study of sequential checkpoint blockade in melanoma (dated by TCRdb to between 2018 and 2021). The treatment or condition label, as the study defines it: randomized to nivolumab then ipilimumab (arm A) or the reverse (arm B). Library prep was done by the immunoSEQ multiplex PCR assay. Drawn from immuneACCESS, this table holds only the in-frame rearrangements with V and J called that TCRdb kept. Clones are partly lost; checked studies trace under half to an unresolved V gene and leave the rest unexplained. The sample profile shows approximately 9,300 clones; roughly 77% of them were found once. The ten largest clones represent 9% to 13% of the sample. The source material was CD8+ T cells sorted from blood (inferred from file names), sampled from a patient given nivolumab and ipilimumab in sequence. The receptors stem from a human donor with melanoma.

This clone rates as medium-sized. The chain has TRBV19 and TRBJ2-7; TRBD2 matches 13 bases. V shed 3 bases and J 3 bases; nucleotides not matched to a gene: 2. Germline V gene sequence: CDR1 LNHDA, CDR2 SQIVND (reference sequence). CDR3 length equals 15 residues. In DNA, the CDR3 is TGTGCCAGTAGTATCGGGACTAGCGGGATCTACGAGCAGTACTTC. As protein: CASSIGTSGIYEQYF.

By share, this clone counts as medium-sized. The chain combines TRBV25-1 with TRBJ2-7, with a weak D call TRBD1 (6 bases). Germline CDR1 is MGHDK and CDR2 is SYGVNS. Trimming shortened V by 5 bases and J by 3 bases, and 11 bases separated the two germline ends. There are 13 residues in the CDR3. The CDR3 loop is CASSWEGGYEQYF. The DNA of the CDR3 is TGTGCCAGCAGTTGGGAAGGGGGCTACGAGCAGTACTTC.

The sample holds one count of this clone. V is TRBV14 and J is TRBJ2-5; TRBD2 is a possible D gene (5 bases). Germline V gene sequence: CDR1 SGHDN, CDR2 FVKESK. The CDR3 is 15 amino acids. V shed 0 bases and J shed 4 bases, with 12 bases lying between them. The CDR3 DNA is TGTGCCAGCAGCCAAGATCGGGATAGTCGAGAGACCCAGTACTTC. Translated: CASSQDRDSRETQYF.

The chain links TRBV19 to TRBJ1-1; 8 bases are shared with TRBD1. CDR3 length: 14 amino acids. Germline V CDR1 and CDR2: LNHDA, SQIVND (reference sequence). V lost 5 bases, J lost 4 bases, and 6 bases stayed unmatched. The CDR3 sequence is CASSHGQGVTEAFF. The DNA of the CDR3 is TGTGCCAGTAGTCATGGACAGGGCGTCACTGAAGCTTTCTTT.